This entry concerns a single T cell receptor (beta chain). The sample comes from a study of T cell changes during pregnancy in multiple sclerosis. The germline gives CDR1 SGHAT, CDR2 FQNNGV. The CDR3 length is 14 residues. V was pared by 0 bases and J by 6 bases, with 9 bases between. Clones were sequenced by immunoSEQ multiplex PCR, and TCRdb holds only the in-frame ones, with some missing. The repertoire holds 79,000 or so clones, with under 95% as singletons. The chain joins TRBV11-2 to TRBJ1-3, with D possibly TRBD1 on 5 matching bases. Sequenced here: peripheral blood, sampled in the first trimester of pregnancy. The sequence was obtained from a female donor in good health, enrolled as a control in a pregnancy study. CDR3 in DNA: TGTGCCAGCAGCTTAGATGGCAGGGCAAACACCATATATTTT. It specifies CASSLDGRANTIYF.